This note documents a single T cell receptor beta chain sequence. The authors' processing: Nucleated cell counts were estimated from reference gene primer amplification. Clones were sequenced by immunoSEQ multiplex PCR, and TCRdb holds only the in-frame ones, with some missing. V and J calls and clone size are copied from that table; D and trimming were computed from the DNA. The sample consists of over 65,000 clones, about nine tenths of them appearing once. The source of the sample is a study of blood T cell repertoires in COVID-19. About the research overall: Whether acute or convalescent, the COVID-19 samples came from the United States, Italy and Spain. The cDNA or gDNA used as material had been derived from T cells, B-cell-depleted T cells, or PBMCs.

From germline, CDR1 is LNHNV and CDR2 YYDKDF (reference sequence). V was pared by 1 base and J by 3 bases, with 9 bases between. This CDR3 contains 14 residues. The chain carries TRBV15 and TRBJ1-1, with D perhaps matching TRBD1 (5 bases). The TCR was taken from a human donor in a cohort sampled during active COVID-19. The source material was peripheral blood. This CDR3 is CATSRVQGDTEAFF. The CDR3 DNA sequence: TGTGCCACCAGCAGAGTTCAGGGTGACACTGAAGCTTTCTTT.